This T cell receptor (beta chain) is from a study of T cell changes during pregnancy in multiple sclerosis (dated by TCRdb to 2018 to 2020). Study-wide context: The study examined how the T cell repertoire changed over the course of pregnancy in women with multiple sclerosis.

A remark on this clone: Its recognized antigen is unknown. There are no base qualities to consult, and no much larger clone falls within one base.

Library construction relied on the immunoSEQ multiplex PCR assay. Held by TCRdb, this immuneACCESS table contains in-frame sequences only and omits some clones. Under half of the omission traces to an unresolved V gene where checked; the cause of the rest is unknown. In all, the sample holds 34,000 or so clones, and approximately 90% of those were seen once. The ten top clones hold around 4.2% of the sample. Its CDR3 holds 16 amino acids, cysteine through phenylalanine. Only the CDR3 DNA stays, 48 bases, in frame from base 1. Compared with germline, V lacks 2 bases and J lacks 10 bases; bases without a gene match: 11. The CDR1 and CDR2 encoded by the germline V gene are MDHEN and SYDVKM.

This TCR was sampled from a female donor in good health, enrolled as a control in a pregnancy study. In this chain, TRBV28 is recombined with TRBJ2-1; TRBD1 lines up with 10 middle nucleotides. The sample consisted of peripheral blood, taken in the second trimester of pregnancy. The DNA sequence is given as TGTGCCAGCAGTTTAGACAGGGGGCCTTCTAGGGACGAGCAGTTCTTC. This is translated as CASSLDRGPSRDEQFF.